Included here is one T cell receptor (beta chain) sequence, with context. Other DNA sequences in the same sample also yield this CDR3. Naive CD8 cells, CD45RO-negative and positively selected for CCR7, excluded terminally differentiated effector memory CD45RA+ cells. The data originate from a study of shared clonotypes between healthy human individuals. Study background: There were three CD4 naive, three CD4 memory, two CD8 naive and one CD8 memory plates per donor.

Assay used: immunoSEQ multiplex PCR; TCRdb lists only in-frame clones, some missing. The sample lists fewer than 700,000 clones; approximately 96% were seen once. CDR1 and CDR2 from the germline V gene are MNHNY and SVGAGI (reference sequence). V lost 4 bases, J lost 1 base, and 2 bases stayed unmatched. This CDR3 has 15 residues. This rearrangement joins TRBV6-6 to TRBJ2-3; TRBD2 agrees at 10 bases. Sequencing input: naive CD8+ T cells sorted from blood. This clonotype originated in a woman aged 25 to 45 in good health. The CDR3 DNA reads TGTGCCAGCAGTTCCGGGACTAGCGGCACAGATACGCAGTATTTT. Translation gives CASSSGTSGTDTQYF.